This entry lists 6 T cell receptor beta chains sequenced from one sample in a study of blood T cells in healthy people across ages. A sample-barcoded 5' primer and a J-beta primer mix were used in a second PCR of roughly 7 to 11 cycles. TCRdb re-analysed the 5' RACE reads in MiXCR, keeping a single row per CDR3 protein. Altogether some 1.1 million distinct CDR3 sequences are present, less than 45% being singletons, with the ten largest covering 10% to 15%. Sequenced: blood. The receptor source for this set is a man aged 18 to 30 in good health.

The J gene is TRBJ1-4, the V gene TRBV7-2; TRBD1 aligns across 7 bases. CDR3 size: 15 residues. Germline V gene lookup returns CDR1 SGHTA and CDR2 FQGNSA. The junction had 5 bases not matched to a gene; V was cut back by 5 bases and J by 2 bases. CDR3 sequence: CASSTRQGTNEKLFF. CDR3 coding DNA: TGTGCCAGCAGCACCCGACAGGGCACTAATGAAAAACTGTTTTTT.

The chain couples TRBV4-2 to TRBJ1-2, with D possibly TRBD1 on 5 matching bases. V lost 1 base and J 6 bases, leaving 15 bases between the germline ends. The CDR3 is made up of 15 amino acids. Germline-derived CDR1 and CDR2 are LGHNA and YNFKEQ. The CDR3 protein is CASSQGTPGGDGYTF. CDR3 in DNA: TGTGCCAGCAGCCAAGGAACACCCGGAGGGGATGGCTACACCTTC.

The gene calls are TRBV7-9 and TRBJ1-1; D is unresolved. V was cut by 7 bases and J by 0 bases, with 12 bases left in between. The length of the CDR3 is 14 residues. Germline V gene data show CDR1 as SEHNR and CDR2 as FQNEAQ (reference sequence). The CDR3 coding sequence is TGTGCCAGCATCCGGACGGAGATGAACACTGAAGCTTTCTTT. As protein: CASIRTEMNTEAFF.

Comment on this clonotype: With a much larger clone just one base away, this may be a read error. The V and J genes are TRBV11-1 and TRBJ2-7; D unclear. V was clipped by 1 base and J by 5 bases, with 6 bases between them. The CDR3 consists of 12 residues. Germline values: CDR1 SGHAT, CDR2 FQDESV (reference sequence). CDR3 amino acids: CASSLGVHEQYF. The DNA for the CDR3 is TGTGCCAGCAGCTTAGGGGTCCACGAGCAGTACTTC.

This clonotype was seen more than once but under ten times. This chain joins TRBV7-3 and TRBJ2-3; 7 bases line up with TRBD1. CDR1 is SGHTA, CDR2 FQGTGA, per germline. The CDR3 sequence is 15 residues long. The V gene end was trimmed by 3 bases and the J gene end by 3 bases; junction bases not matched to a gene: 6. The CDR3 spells CASSFNRGPTDTQYF. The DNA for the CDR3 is TGTGCCAGCAGCTTCAATAGGGGGCCGACAGATACGCAGTATTTT.

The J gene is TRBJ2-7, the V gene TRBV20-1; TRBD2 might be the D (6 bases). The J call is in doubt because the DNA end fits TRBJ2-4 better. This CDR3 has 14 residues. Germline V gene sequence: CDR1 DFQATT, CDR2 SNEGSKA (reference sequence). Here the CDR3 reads CSARDRGGGGIQYF. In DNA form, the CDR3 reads TGCAGTGCTAGAGATCGTGGGGGAGGAGGCATTCAGTACTTC.